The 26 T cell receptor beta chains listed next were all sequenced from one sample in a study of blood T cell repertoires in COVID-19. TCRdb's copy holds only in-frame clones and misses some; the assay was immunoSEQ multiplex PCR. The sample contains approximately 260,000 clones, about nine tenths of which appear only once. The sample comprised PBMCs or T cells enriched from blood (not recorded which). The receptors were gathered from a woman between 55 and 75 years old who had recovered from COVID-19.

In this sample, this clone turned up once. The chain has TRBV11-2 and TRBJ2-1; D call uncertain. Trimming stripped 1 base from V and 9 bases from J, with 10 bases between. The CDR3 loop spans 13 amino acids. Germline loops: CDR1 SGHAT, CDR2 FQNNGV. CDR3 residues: CASSLVAWLEQFF. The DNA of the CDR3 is TGTGCCAGCAGCTTAGTTGCTTGGCTTGAGCAGTTCTTC.

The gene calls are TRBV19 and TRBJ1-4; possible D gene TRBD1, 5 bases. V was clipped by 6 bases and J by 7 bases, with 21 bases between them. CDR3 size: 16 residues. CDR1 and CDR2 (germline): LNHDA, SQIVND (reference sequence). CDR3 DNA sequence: TGTGCCAGTAGATACATGACGGGACTGAAGACTGAAAAACTGTTTTTT. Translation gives CASRYMTGLKTEKLFF.

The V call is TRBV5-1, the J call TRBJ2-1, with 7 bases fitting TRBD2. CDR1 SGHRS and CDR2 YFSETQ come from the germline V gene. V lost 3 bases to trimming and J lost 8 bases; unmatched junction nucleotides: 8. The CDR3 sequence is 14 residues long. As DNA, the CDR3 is TGCGCCAGCAGCTCCGTGACTAGCAGTGATGAGCAGTTCTTC. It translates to CASSSVTSSDEQFF.

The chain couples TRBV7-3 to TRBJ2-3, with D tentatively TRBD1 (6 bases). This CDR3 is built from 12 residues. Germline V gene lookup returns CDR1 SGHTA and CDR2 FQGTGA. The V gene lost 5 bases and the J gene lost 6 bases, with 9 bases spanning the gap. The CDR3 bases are TGTGCCAGCAGCCCTACAGGGGATACGCAGTATTTT. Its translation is CASSPTGDTQYF.

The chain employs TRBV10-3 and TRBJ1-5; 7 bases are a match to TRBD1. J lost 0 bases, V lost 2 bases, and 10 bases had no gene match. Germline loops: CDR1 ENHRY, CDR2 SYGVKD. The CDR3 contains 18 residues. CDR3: CAISEVGVGTASNQPQHF. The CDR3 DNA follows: TGTGCCATCAGTGAGGTTGGAGTCGGGACAGCTAGCAATCAGCCCCAGCATTTT.

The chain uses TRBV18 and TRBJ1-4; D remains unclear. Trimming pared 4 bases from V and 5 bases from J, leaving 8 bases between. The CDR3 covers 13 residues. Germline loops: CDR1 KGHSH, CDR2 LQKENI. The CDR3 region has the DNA TGTGCCAGCTCACGCGGGCTGAATGAAAAACTGTTTTTT. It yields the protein CASSRGLNEKLFF.

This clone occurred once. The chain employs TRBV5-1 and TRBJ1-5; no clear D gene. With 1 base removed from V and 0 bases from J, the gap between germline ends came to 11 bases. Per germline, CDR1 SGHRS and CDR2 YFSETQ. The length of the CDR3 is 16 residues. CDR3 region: CASSLSGGYSNQPQHF. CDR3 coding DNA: TGCGCCAGCAGCTTGTCAGGAGGGTATAGCAATCAGCCCCAGCATTTT.

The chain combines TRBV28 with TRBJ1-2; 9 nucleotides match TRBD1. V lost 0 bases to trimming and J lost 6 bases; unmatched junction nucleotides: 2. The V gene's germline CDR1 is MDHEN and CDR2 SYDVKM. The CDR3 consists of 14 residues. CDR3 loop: CASSLWDRGNGYTF. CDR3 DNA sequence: TGTGCCAGCAGTTTATGGGACAGGGGTAATGGCTACACCTTC.

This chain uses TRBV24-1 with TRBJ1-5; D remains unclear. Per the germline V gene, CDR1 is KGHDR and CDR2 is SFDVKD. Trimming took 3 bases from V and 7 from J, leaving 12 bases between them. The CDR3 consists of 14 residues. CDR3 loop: CATSDSLSGQPQHF. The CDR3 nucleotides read TGTGCCACCAGTGATAGCCTTTCAGGCCAGCCCCAGCATTTT.

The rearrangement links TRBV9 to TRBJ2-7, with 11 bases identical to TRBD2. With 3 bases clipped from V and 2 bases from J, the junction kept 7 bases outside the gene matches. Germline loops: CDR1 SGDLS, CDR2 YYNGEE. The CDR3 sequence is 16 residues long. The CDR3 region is CASSASRLAGTYEQYF. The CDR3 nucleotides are TGTGCCAGCAGCGCCTCCAGACTAGCGGGGACCTACGAGCAGTACTTC.

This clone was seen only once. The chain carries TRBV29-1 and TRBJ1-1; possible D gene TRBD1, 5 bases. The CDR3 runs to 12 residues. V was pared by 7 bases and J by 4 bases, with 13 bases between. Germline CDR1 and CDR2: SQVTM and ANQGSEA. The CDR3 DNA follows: TGCAGCGCCCCAGGGTGGGGCACTGAAGCTTTCTTT. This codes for CSAPGWGTEAFF.

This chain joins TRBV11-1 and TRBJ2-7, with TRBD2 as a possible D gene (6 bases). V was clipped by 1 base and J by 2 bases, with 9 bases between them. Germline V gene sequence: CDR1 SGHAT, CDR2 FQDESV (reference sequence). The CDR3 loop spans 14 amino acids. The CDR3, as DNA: TGTGCCAGCAGCTTAGGGGGGGACCCCTACGAGCAGTACTTC. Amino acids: CASSLGGDPYEQYF.

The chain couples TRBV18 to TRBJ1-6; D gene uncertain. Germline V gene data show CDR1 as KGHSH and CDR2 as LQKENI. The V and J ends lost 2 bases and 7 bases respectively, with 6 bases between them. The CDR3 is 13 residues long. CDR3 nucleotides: TGTGCCAGCTCACCAATTCGGAATTCACCCCTCCACTTT. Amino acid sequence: CASSPIRNSPLHF.

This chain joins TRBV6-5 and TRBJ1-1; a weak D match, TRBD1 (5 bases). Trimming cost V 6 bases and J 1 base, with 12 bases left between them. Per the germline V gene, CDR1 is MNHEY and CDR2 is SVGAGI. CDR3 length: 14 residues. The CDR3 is CASSLRAGNTEAFF. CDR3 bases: TGTGCCAGCAGCCTCAGGGCTGGGAACACTGAAGCTTTCTTT.

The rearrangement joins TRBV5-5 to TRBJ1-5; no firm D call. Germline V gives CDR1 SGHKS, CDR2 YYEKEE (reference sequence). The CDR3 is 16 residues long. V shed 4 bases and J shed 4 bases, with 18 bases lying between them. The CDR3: CASSPSLRVTNQPQHF. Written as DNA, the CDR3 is TGTGCCAGCAGCCCCTCCTTGAGGGTGACGAATCAGCCCCAGCATTTT.

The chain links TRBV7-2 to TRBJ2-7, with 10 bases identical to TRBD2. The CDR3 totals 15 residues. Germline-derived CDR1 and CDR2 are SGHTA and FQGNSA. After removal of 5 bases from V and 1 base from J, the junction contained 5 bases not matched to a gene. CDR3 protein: CASSTRLAGSYEQYF. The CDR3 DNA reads TGTGCCAGCAGCACGCGACTAGCGGGTTCCTACGAGCAGTACTTC.

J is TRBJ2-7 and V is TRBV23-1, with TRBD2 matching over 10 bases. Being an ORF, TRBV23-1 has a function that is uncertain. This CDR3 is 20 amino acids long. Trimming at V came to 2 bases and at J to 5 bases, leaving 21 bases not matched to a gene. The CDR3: CASSQPHGLAGDQFAHEQYF. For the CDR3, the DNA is TGCGCCAGCAGTCAACCCCACGGCCTAGCGGGAGACCAATTCGCCCACGAGCAGTACTTC.

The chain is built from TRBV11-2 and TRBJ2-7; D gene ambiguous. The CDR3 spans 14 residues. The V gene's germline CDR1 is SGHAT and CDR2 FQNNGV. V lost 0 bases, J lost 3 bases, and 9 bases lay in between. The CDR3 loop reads CASSLEHLLYEQYF. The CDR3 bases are TGTGCCAGCAGCTTAGAACATCTCCTCTACGAGCAGTACTTC. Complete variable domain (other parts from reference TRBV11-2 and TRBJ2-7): EAGVAQSPRYKIIEKRQSVAFWCNPISGHATLYWYQQILGQGPKLLIQFQNNGVVDDSQLPKDRFSAERLKGVDSTLKIQPAKLEDSAVYLCASSLEHLLYEQYFGPGTRLTVT.

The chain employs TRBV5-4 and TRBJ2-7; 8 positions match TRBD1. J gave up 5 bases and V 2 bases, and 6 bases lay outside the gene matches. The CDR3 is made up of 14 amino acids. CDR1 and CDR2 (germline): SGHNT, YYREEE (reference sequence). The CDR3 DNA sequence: TGTGCCAGCAGCTTATCAGGGGGCGGCGACGAGCAGTACTTC. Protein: CASSLSGGGDEQYF.

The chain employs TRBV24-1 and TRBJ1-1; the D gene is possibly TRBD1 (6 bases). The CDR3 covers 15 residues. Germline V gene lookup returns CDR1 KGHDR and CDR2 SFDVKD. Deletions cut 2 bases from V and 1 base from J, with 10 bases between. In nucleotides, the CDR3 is TGTGCCACCAGTGATTCACGACAGGAGAACACTGAAGCTTTCTTT. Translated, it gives CATSDSRQENTEAFF.

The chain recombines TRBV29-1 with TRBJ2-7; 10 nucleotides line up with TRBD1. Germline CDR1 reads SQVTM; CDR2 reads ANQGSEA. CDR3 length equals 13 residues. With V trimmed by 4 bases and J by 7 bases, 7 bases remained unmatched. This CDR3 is CSVARQGAGEQYF. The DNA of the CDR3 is TGCAGCGTTGCCCGACAGGGGGCTGGGGAGCAGTACTTC.

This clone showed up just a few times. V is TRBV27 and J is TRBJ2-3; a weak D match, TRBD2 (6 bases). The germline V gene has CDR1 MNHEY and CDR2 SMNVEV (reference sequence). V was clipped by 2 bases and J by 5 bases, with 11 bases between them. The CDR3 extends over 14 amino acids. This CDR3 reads CASSLVRGGDTQYF. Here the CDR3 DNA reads TGTGCCAGCAGTTTAGTAAGGGGAGGAGATACGCAGTATTTT.

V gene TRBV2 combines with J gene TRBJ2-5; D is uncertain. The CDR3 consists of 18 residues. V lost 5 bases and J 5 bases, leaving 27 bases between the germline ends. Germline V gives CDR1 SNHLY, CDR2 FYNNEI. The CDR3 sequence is CASSWALEWVPLAETQYF. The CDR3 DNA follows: TGTGCCAGCAGTTGGGCCCTTGAGTGGGTCCCGTTGGCCGAGACCCAGTACTTC.

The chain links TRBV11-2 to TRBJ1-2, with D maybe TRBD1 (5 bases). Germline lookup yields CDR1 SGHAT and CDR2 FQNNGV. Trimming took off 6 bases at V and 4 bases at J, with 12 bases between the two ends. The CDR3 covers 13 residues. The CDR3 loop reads CASSHTGTYGYTF. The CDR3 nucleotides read TGTGCCAGCAGTCACACAGGCACCTATGGCTACACCTTC. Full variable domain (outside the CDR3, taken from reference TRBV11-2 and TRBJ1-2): EAGVAQSPRYKIIEKRQSVAFWCNPISGHATLYWYQQILGQGPKLLIQFQNNGVVDDSQLPKDRFSAERLKGVDSTLKIQPAKLEDSAVYLCASSHTGTYGYTFGSGTRLTVV.

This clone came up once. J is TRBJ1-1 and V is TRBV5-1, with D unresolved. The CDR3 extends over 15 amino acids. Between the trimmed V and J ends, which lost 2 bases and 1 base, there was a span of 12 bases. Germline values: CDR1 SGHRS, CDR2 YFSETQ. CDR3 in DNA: TGCGCCAGCAGCTTAATGGACTTCCCGAACACTGAAGCTTTCTTT. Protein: CASSLMDFPNTEAFF. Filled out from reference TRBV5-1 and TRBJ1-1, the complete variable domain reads KAGVTQTPRYLIKTRGQQVTLSCSPISGHRSVSWYQQTPGQGLQFLFEYFSETQRNKGNFPGRFSGRQFSNSRSEMNVSTLELGDSALYLCASSLMDFPNTEAFFGQGTRLTVV.

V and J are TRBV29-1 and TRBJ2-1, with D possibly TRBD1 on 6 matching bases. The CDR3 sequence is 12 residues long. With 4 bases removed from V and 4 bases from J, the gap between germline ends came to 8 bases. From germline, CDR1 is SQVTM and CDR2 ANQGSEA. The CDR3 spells CSVGTGYNEQFF. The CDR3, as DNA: TGCAGCGTTGGTACAGGGTACAATGAGCAGTTCTTC.